The T cell receptor beta chain under discussion was sequenced for a study of cytomegalovirus exposure and HLA in healthy donors. Overall study context: A prior study identified roughly 110 million unique TCR beta sequences from some 180 million T cells. Regarding the study as a whole: V- and J-gene trimming of TCR beta was linked (in a later analysis) to a missense DCLRE1C variant. Listed as cytomegalovirus-associated were 164 TCR beta chains.

The primer mix had 60 Vbeta and 13 Jbeta primers. Per the original methods: There were around 77 million unique TCR beta chains by a later count, and some 10 million of them were shared. TCRdb keeps only in-frame clones here, not all; method: immunoSEQ multiplex PCR. V, J and clone size are those of that table, while D and trimming were read from the DNA. This sample has roughly 130,000 clones; 70% to 80% occur once, and the top ten carry under 3%. There are 14 residues in the CDR3. The V end lost 1 base, the J end lost 3 bases, and 10 bases lay between the germline ends. The germline V gene has CDR1 SGHNT and CDR2 YYREEE (reference sequence). With regard to this clone: As yet, its antigen is unknown.

The chain has TRBV5-4 and TRBJ1-1; a weak D match, TRBD1 (6 bases). This TCR came from a woman in her sixties or seventies in good health and CMV-seropositive. Sequenced: PBMCs. The CDR3 reads CASSLTGSDTEAFF. The CDR3, as DNA: TGTGCCAGCAGCTTGACAGGGAGCGACACTGAAGCTTTCTTT. Together with reference TRBV5-4 and TRBJ1-1, the CDR3 gives the full variable domain: ETGVTQSPTHLIKTRGQQVTLRCSSQSGHNTVSWYQQALGQGPQFIFQYYREEENGRGNFPPRFSGLQFPNYSSELNVNALELDDSALYLCASSLTGSDTEAFFGQGTRLTVV.